One sample yielded the 20 T cell receptor beta chains listed below, sequenced in a study of CD8+CD57+ T cells in acquired aplastic anemia. TCR beta VDJ and CDR3 profiling used genomic DNA as template. MiXCR was run by TCRdb on the reads, yielding one entry per CDR3 protein. The table shows about 220,000 distinct CDR3 sequences, with approximately 35% occurring only once. The sequenced material came from sorted CD4+, CD8+, or CD8+CD57+ T cells (not recorded which) from PBMCs. Receptors originate from a human donor in good health, serving as a control.

With respect to this clonotype: One end of the junction varies from germline; a read error may be responsible. The chain employs TRBV19 and TRBJ2-3; D perhaps matches TRBD1 (6 bases). The CDR3 is 14 residues long. Germline V CDR1 and CDR2: LNHDA, SQIVND (reference sequence). CDR3 in amino acids: CARSIDRRRDTQYF. As DNA, the CDR3 is TGTGCCCGTAGTATAGACAGGAGGCGCGATACGCAGTATTTT.

The rearrangement joins TRBV7-9 to TRBJ2-1; D perhaps matches TRBD2 (6 bases). Germline V gene sequence: CDR1 SEHNR, CDR2 FQNEAQ (reference sequence). There are 17 residues in the CDR3. V was pared by 1 base and J by 2 bases, with 15 bases between. The CDR3: CASSLDSPGLAYNEQFF. DNA for the CDR3: TGTGCCAGCAGCTTAGACTCCCCGGGACTCGCCTACAATGAGCAGTTCTTC.

This clonotype was recorded at least ten times. This chain connects TRBV25-1 to TRBJ2-7; no clear D. The germline CDR1 and CDR2 sequences are MGHDK and SYGVNS. The CDR3 runs 11 residues. The V end was cut by 5 bases, the J end by 4 bases, with 6 bases between. This CDR3 is CASSIRYEQYF. As DNA, the CDR3 is TGTGCCAGCAGTATAAGGTACGAGCAGTACTTC.

This clonotype has a handful of counts. V gene TRBV5-1 combines with J gene TRBJ2-1; TRBD2 might be the D (6 bases). Per germline, CDR1 SGHRS and CDR2 YFSETQ. This CDR3 has 15 residues. V was clipped by 0 bases and J by 0 bases, with 7 bases between them. CDR3 DNA sequence: TGCGCCAGCAGCTTGGTGACTAGCTCCTACAATGAGCAGTTCTTC. Translating gives CASSLVTSSYNEQFF. The full variable domain, in which reference TRBV5-1 and TRBJ2-1 provide the parts outside the CDR3, is KAGVTQTPRYLIKTRGQQVTLSCSPISGHRSVSWYQQTPGQGLQFLFEYFSETQRNKGNFPGRFSGRQFSNSRSEMNVSTLELGDSALYLCASSLVTSSYNEQFFGPGTRLTVL.

This clonotype was seen at least ten times. This chain joins TRBV2 and TRBJ1-1; D unresolved. The CDR3 loop spans 11 amino acids. Trimming removed 3 bases at V and 3 bases at J, with 2 bases between. Germline-derived CDR1 and CDR2 are SNHLY and FYNNEI. The CDR3 DNA reads TGTGCCAGCAGTGATTACACTGAAGCTTTCTTT. Protein sequence: CASSDYTEAFF.

This clonotype was seen at least ten times. V usage is TRBV19 and J usage is TRBJ1-1; 7 nucleotides align to TRBD1. Germline V gene sequence: CDR1 LNHDA, CDR2 SQIVND (reference sequence). The V and J ends lost 7 bases and 6 bases, in that order; junction bases with no gene match: 8. This CDR3 comprises 13 residues. The CDR3 region is CASTATGWAEAFF. The CDR3 DNA follows: TGTGCCAGTACTGCGACAGGGTGGGCTGAAGCTTTCTTT.

The CDR3 coding sequence is TGTGCTAGTGGTTTGACAAGGACAGGGGGCTTTGGAAACACCATATATTTT. This sequence encodes CASGLTRTGGFGNTIYF. The rearrangement links TRBV12-5 to TRBJ1-3, with 11 nucleotides matching TRBD1. Germline trimming cut 2 bases from V and 3 bases from J; bases unmatched to any gene: 6. Germline V CDR1 and CDR2: LGHNT, FRNRAP. The CDR3 is 17 amino acids.

This clonotype occurred a few times. The V gene is TRBV2, the J gene TRBJ2-7, with no clear D. V was pared by 7 bases and J by 6 bases, with 7 bases between. The CDR3 extends over 10 amino acids. Germline CDR1 reads SNHLY; CDR2 reads FYNNEI. CDR3 sequence reads: CASTALEQYF. CDR3 bases: TGTGCCAGCACGGCTCTCGAGCAGTACTTC.

V and J are TRBV24-1 and TRBJ1-6; unclear D gene. Germline V gene data show CDR1 as KGHDR and CDR2 as SFDVKD. Trimming shortened V by 7 bases and J by 10 bases, and 13 bases separated the two germline ends. CDR3 length equals 13 residues. As DNA, the CDR3 is TGTGCCACCAGCCGCGGGGTAGAGTCACCCCTCCACTTT. Translating it yields CATSRGVESPLHF.

CDR3 residues: CASSGQGAQVGTEAFF. The CDR3 DNA reads as TGTGCCAGCAGTGGACAGGGGGCGCAGGTTGGCACTGAAGCTTTCTTT. The gene calls are TRBV25-1 and TRBJ1-1; TRBD1 matches at 10 bases. The germline V gene encodes CDR1 MGHDK and CDR2 SYGVNS. V dropped 4 bases and J dropped 4; count of bases not matched to a gene: 9. CDR3 length equals 16 residues.

In its sample, this clonotype was seen a few times. This chain links TRBV5-1 with TRBJ1-3, with D tentatively TRBD1 (6 bases). From germline, CDR1 is SGHRS and CDR2 YFSETQ. Trimming shortened V by 0 bases and J by 5 bases, and 15 bases separated the two germline ends. The CDR3 is 16 amino acids. The CDR3 protein is CASSLATDSSRNTIYF. CDR3 DNA: TGCGCCAGCAGCTTGGCCACGGACAGTTCACGAAACACCATATATTTT.

The genes are TRBV2 and TRBJ2-3; D possibly corresponds to TRBD1 (6 bases). The CDR3 covers 14 residues. Germline CDR1 is SNHLY and CDR2 is FYNNEI. V was cut by 1 base and J by 1 base, with 6 bases left in between. The CDR3 sequence: CASSEDRGTDTQYF. The CDR3 coding sequence is TGTGCCAGCAGTGAAGACAGGGGCACAGATACGCAGTATTTT.

The V call is TRBV24-1, the J call TRBJ1-5; D is unresolved. Trimming pared 4 bases from V and 6 bases from J, leaving 12 bases between. The CDR3 is 14 residues long. Germline CDR1 reads KGHDR; CDR2 reads SFDVKD. The CDR3 spells CATSEGNSFQPQHF. Written as DNA, the CDR3 is TGTGCCACCAGTGAGGGGAACAGCTTTCAGCCCCAGCATTTT.

This clonotype showed up just a few times. The chain carries TRBV3-1 and TRBJ2-7; D is undetermined. In germline, CDR1 is LGHDT, CDR2 YNNKEL (reference sequence). The CDR3 runs to 15 residues. Trimming pared 1 base from V and 0 bases from J, leaving 10 bases between. Here the CDR3 reads CASSQGSLNSYEQYF. In DNA, the CDR3 is TGTGCCAGCAGCCAAGGTTCCCTAAACTCCTACGAGCAGTACTTC.

This clonotype appeared many times. The rearrangement joins TRBV20-1 to TRBJ2-1; 7 bases fit TRBD1. The germline CDR1 and CDR2 sequences are DFQATT and SNEGSKA (reference sequence). The CDR3 spans 15 residues. V trimming: 1 base; J trimming: 4 bases; junction bases outside the gene matches: 7. CDR3 DNA sequence: TGCAGTGCTAGAGGGGGGACAGACATATACAATGAGCAGTTCTTC. Translated, it gives CSARGGTDIYNEQFF.

J is TRBJ1-6 and V is TRBV12-3 or TRBV12-4, with D unclear. V lost 2 bases and J lost 10, with 12 bases in between. This CDR3 has 14 amino acids. The DNA of the CDR3 is TGTGCCAGCAGTTTACCGGGGAGAAGGTCACCCCTCCACTTT. Residues: CASSLPGRRSPLHF.

On this clonotype: Just one base apart from a much larger clone, this may be a read error. In nucleotides, the CDR3 is TGTGCCAGCGGAGAAGGACTGAACTATGGCTACACCTTC. Protein sequence: CASGEGLNYGYTF. The V call is TRBV6-1, the J call TRBJ1-2, with D hard to call. CDR3 length equals 13 residues. CDR1 is MNHNS, CDR2 SASEGT, per germline. V was pared by 8 bases and J by 2 bases, with 12 bases between.

The rearrangement uses TRBV7-6 and TRBJ2-7; the D gene is possibly TRBD1 (5 bases). Trimming stripped 3 bases from V and 5 bases from J, with 14 bases between. Germline V gene data show CDR1 as SGHVS and CDR2 as FNYEAQ. This CDR3 contains 14 residues. CDR3 in amino acids: CASSLGPGRNEQYF. CDR3 sequence (DNA): TGTGCCAGCAGCTTGGGGCCGGGCAGAAACGAGCAGTACTTC.

The rearrangement links TRBV24-1 to TRBJ2-2; D tentatively reads TRBD1 or TRBD2 (6 bases each). This CDR3 contains 16 residues. Trimming removed 0 bases at V and 3 bases at J, with 10 bases between. Germline CDR1 KGHDR, CDR2 SFDVKD. CDR3 sequence (DNA): TGTGCCACCAGTGATTTGCGGGGGCGTTACACCGGGGAGCTGTTTTTT. This translates into CATSDLRGRYTGELFF.

This clonotype was seen a few times. The genes are TRBV6-2 or TRBV6-3 and TRBJ2-7, with D possibly matching TRBD1 (6 bases). The length of the CDR3 is 15 residues. The germline CDR1 and CDR2 sequences are MNHEY and SVGEGT. The germline V and J ends were trimmed by 8 bases and 3 bases, with 20 bases remaining between them. The CDR3 region has the DNA TGTGCCAGCCTTTACATGGGCAGGGGCGACTACGAGCAGTACTTC. Amino acid sequence: CASLYMGRGDYEQYF.